Listed here are 8 T cell receptor beta chains from one sample, sequenced in a study of blood T cell repertoires in COVID-19. Method: immunoSEQ multiplex PCR; TCRdb's copy keeps in-frame clones and lacks some. The table shows about 77,000 clones, with more than 75% occurring only once. Sequences were obtained from peripheral blood. The receptors were gathered from a woman of 80 years or more with active or convalescent COVID-19.

This chain joins TRBV12-5 and TRBJ2-1; D perhaps matches TRBD1 (8 bases). Trimming took off 2 bases at V and 2 bases at J, with 10 bases between the two ends. Germline CDR1 and CDR2: LGHNT and FRNRAP. This CDR3 contains 15 residues. The CDR3 sequence: CASGLTGGAYNEQFF. The CDR3 nucleotides are TGTGCTAGTGGTTTGACAGGGGGGGCCTACAATGAGCAGTTCTTC.

V usage is TRBV7-2 and J usage is TRBJ2-3; maybe TRBD1 (5 bases). The CDR3 runs 14 residues. Germline CDR1 reads SGHTA; CDR2 reads FQGNSA. The ends were cut back, 5 bases at V and 0 bases at J, with 9 bases in the middle. CDR3: CASSPRQSTDTQYF. For the CDR3, the DNA is TGTGCCAGCAGCCCCCGACAGAGCACAGATACGCAGTATTTT.

The CDR3, as DNA: TGTGCCAGCCGTTCTAGCGGGGGCCAAGAGACCCAGTACTTC. Protein: CASRSSGGQETQYF. The chain links TRBV16 to TRBJ2-5; 10 bases match TRBD2. The CDR3 has 14 residues. V shed 8 bases and J 1 base; nucleotides not matched to a gene: 4. CDR1 is KGHSY and CDR2 is FQNENV in the germline V gene.

The chain couples TRBV4-3 to TRBJ1-1; a weak D match, TRBD1 (5 bases). The germline gives CDR1 LGHNA, CDR2 YSLEER. Trimming took off 3 bases at V and 4 bases at J, with 15 bases between the two ends. There are 15 residues in the CDR3. The chain's CDR3 is CASSHDPQGGTEAFF. Written as DNA, the CDR3 is TGCGCCAGCAGCCATGACCCCCAGGGTGGCACTGAAGCTTTCTTT.

This clone was picked up one time. The V and J genes are TRBV7-8 and TRBJ1-5; tentative D call: TRBD1 (5 bases). CDR3 length equals 16 residues. V lost 5 bases and J 0 bases, leaving 14 bases between the germline ends. Germline values: CDR1 SGHVS, CDR2 FQNEAQ. The CDR3: CASSPAETASNQPQHF. The CDR3 region has the DNA TGTGCCAGCAGCCCCGCAGAGACAGCTAGCAATCAGCCCCAGCATTTT.

This sequence joins TRBV19 and TRBJ2-7; TRBD1 matches 8 bases. The germline CDR1 and CDR2 sequences are LNHDA and SQIVND (reference sequence). The CDR3 runs 15 residues. V shed 5 bases and J 5 bases; nucleotides not matched to a gene: 11. CDR3 amino acids: CASSPPIRGLNEQYF. CDR3 DNA: TGTGCCAGTAGTCCCCCGATCAGGGGGCTCAACGAGCAGTACTTC.

This chain connects TRBV7-9 to TRBJ2-3; a possible D gene is TRBD2 (6 bases). Trimming pared 1 base from V and 7 bases from J, leaving 18 bases between. This CDR3 spans 16 amino acids. The germline V gene has CDR1 SEHNR and CDR2 FQNEAQ (reference sequence). In DNA form, the CDR3 reads TGTGCCAGCAGCTTAGGACGGGGCGGGGAGACAAATACGCAGTATTTT. This translates into CASSLGRGGETNTQYF. Complete variable domain (other parts from reference TRBV7-9 and TRBJ2-3): DTGVSQNPRHKITKRGQNVTFRCDPISEHNRLYWYRQTLGQGPEFLTYFQNEAQLEKSRLLSDRFSAERPKGSFSTLEIQRTEQGDSAMYLCASSLGRGGETNTQYFGPGTRLTVL.

This clone is a singleton in its sample. The chain recombines TRBV7-2 with TRBJ1-6, with D uncertain. This CDR3 is 16 amino acids long. CDR1 is SGHTA and CDR2 is FQGNSA in the germline V gene. V dropped 2 bases and J dropped 3 bases, with 11 bases sitting between them. CDR3 loop: CASSLMGGNYNSPLHF. The CDR3 DNA reads TGTGCCAGCAGCTTAATGGGCGGGAACTATAATTCACCCCTCCACTTT.